One and the same sample provided the 14 T cell receptor beta chains below, sequenced in a study of CD8+CD57+ T cells in acquired aplastic anemia. Only patients with CD8+CD57+ cell expansion on flow cytometry were chosen for sequencing. TCR beta VDJ and CDR3 profiling used genomic DNA as template. TCRdb analysed the reads with MiXCR anew, one entry per CDR3 protein. The sample contains approximately 190,000 distinct CDR3 sequences, around 45% of which appear only once. Sample: sorted CD4+, CD8+, or CD8+CD57+ T cells (not recorded which) from PBMCs. The receptors originated from a human donor with aplastic anemia.

The J gene is TRBJ1-2, the V gene TRBV20-1; tentatively, D is TRBD1 (6 bases). This CDR3 has 14 residues. V shed 5 bases and J shed 1 base, with 14 bases lying between them. The V gene's germline CDR1 is DFQATT and CDR2 SNEGSKA (reference sequence). This CDR3 is CSARGGGLNYGYTF. The CDR3 DNA reads as TGCAGTGCTCGAGGGGGTGGCCTTAACTATGGCTACACCTTC.

The genes are TRBV4-3 and TRBJ2-1, with a possible D match to TRBD2 (6 bases). Deletions cut 4 bases from V and 3 bases from J, with 19 bases between. The germline CDR1 and CDR2 sequences are LGHNA and YSLEER. This CDR3 region has 17 residues. DNA for the CDR3: TGCGCCAGCAGCCTTATCGGGAGAACAACTCTCTACAATGAGCAGTTCTTC. Translation gives CASSLIGRTTLYNEQFF.

This clonotype was detected many times. The chain employs TRBV7-6 and TRBJ2-1, with 8 bases lining up with TRBD2. CDR1 is SGHVS, CDR2 FNYEAQ, per germline. The V and J ends lost 6 bases and 8 bases, in that order; junction bases with no gene match: 12. The CDR3 runs to 15 residues. The CDR3 is CASSASGRPTYEQFF. CDR3 coding DNA: TGTGCCAGCAGTGCGAGCGGGAGACCCACCTATGAGCAGTTCTTC. The whole variable domain, filled in from reference TRBV7-6 and TRBJ2-1, reads GAGVSQSPRYKVTKRGQDVALRCDPISGHVSLYWYRQALGQGPEFLTYFNYEAQQDKSGLPNDRFSAERPEGSISTLTIQRTEQRDSAMYRCASSASGRPTYEQFFGPGTRLTVL.

The chain combines TRBV10-3 with TRBJ1-4; TRBD1 matches at 7 bases. Germline CDR1 reads ENHRY; CDR2 reads SYGVKD. V was pared by 0 bases and J by 8 bases, with 3 bases of the junction left unmatched. This CDR3 is built from 14 residues. The CDR3 here is CAISESRGREKLFF. CDR3 in DNA: TGTGCCATCAGTGAGTCGAGGGGGCGAGAAAAACTGTTTTTT.

There are a few counts of this clonotype. The chain carries TRBV10-3 and TRBJ2-2; 7 positions match TRBD1. The CDR3 covers 13 residues. Germline assignment: CDR1 ENHRY and CDR2 SYGVKD. V shed 11 bases, J shed 4 bases, and the junction held 7 bases outside the gene matches. Written as DNA, the CDR3 is TGTGCCGCCGGCAGGGGGACCACCGGGGAGCTGTTTTTT. Its protein is CAAGRGTTGELFF.

With regard to this clonotype: Likely a read error: the CDR3 ends without its conserved phenylalanine or tryptophan. The chain is built from TRBV7-4 and TRBJ2-7; maybe TRBD1 (6 bases). This CDR3 spans 14 amino acids. With 8 bases removed from V and 2 bases from J, the gap between germline ends came to 16 bases. From germline, CDR1 is SGHVT and CDR2 SQSDAQ. CDR3 loop: CASRLQGRPYEQYS. The CDR3 bases are TGTGCCAGCCGGCTACAGGGACGCCCCTACGAGCAGTACTCC.

DNA for the CDR3: TGTGCCACCAGCAGGGGACAGAGCGTAAATGAGCAGTTCTTC. Amino acids: CATSRGQSVNEQFF. V is TRBV15 and J is TRBJ2-1; 7 positions agree with TRBD1. This CDR3 is built from 14 residues. Germline V gene sequence: CDR1 LNHNV, CDR2 YYDKDF (reference sequence). V was clipped by 3 bases and J by 7 bases; unmatched bases: 6.

V is TRBV2 and J is TRBJ1-2; 7 bases are a match to TRBD1. The CDR3 has 14 residues. Trimming took 8 bases from V and 4 from J; bases not matched to a gene: 10. Germline CDR1 SNHLY, CDR2 FYNNEI. The CDR3 region is CASRPTGQGYGYTF. CDR3 nucleotide sequence: TGTGCCAGCCGTCCGACAGGGCAGGGCTATGGCTACACCTTC.

This clonotype was counted at least ten times. The V gene is TRBV24-1, the J gene TRBJ1-1; no clear D. The CDR3 length is 13 residues. Germline V gene data show CDR1 as KGHDR and CDR2 as SFDVKD. Between the trimmed V and J ends, which lost 10 bases and 2 bases, there was a span of 13 bases. The CDR3 protein is CATQRQYNTEAFF. CDR3 DNA: TGTGCCACTCAACGTCAGTATAACACTGAAGCTTTCTTT.

This clonotype was detected many times. The rearrangement uses TRBV24-1 and TRBJ2-6, with a possible D match to TRBD2 (6 bases). The CDR3 extends over 17 amino acids. V gave up 2 bases and J gave up 0 bases, with 10 bases separating them. Germline V gene data show CDR1 as KGHDR and CDR2 as SFDVKD. CDR3 DNA: TGTGCCACCAGTGATTCGGCAGCGGGCTCTGGGGCCAACGTCCTGACTTTC. It is translated as CATSDSAAGSGANVLTF.

A few counts support this clonotype. This chain connects TRBV18 to TRBJ1-1; 8 bases fit TRBD1. Germline lookup yields CDR1 KGHSH and CDR2 LQKENI. The V gene end was trimmed by 1 base and the J gene end by 3 bases; junction bases not matched to a gene: 10. The CDR3 runs to 17 residues. CDR3 sequence (DNA): TGTGCCAGCTCACCACGTCGTCTGGACAGGGTTCACACTGAAGCTTTCTTT. This sequence encodes CASSPRRLDRVHTEAFF.

The chain links TRBV19 to TRBJ2-3; maybe TRBD1 (5 bases). The CDR3 loop spans 13 amino acids. Germline-derived CDR1 and CDR2 are LNHDA and SQIVND (reference sequence). V was shortened by 8 bases and J by 0 bases, with 9 bases between the two germline ends. DNA for the CDR3: TGTGCCAGTCAAAGGACAAGCACAGATACGCAGTATTTT. The encoded protein is CASQRTSTDTQYF.

The chain recombines TRBV20-1 with TRBJ2-5, with a possible D match to TRBD1 (5 bases). Germline CDR1 reads DFQATT; CDR2 reads SNEGSKA (reference sequence). Deletions cut 3 bases from V and 5 bases from J, with 7 bases between. This CDR3 contains 11 residues. The CDR3 is CSARQGETQYF. CDR3 nucleotide sequence: TGCAGTGCTAGGCAGGGCGAGACCCAGTACTTC.

The chain recombines TRBV7-6 with TRBJ2-2; D remains ambiguous. V was shortened by 0 bases and J by 4 bases, with 9 bases between the two germline ends. This CDR3 region has 15 residues. Germline V CDR1 and CDR2: SGHVS, FNYEAQ. CDR3 protein: CASSLALGSTGELFF. Here the CDR3 DNA reads TGTGCCAGCAGCTTAGCTTTAGGTTCCACCGGGGAGCTGTTTTTT.